The rows below give T cell receptor beta chains drawn from one sample of a study of T cells in Graves' hyperthyroidism and ophthalmopathy. From the multiplex PCR reads, TCRdb called clonotypes with MiXCR, one entry per CDR3 protein. The data hold roughly 99,000 distinct CDR3 sequences, with about 16% observed a single time. The source material was blood. The receptors stem from a woman between 45 and 60 years old with Graves' hyperthyroidism. Each CDR3 is given with its conserved first and last residue. D genes are given only for firm matches. The listing skips clone size in some rows; elsewhere it reads once, few, many or a size class.

CDR3 DNA,CDR3 protein,J gene,D gene,V gene,clone size
TGTGCCAGCTCACCCTCCAATGTGGCAGGCGCAGATACGCAGTATTTT,CASSPSNVAGADTQYF,TRBJ2-3,NA,TRBV18,many
TGTGCCAGCAGTTCCCAGGGGGCAGCTAATGAAAAACTGTTTTTT,CASSSQGAANEKLFF,TRBJ1-4,TRBD1,TRBV28,many
TGTGCCAGCAGCTCCTGGGCAGGGGGCACCGGGGAGCTGTTTTTT,CASSSWAGGTGELFF,TRBJ2-2,TRBD1,TRBV7-3,many
TGCAGTGCAATGGACACAAACAATGAGCAGTTCTTC,CSAMDTNNEQFF,TRBJ2-1,NA,TRBV20-1,many
TGTGCCAGCGGGGGGGGGGGTTGGGACACTGAAGCTTTCTTT,CASGGGGWDTEAFF,TRBJ1-1,NA,TRBV27,many
TGTGCCAGCAGCTCTGGAGCAATAGGTGAGCAGTTCTTC,CASSSGAIGEQFF,TRBJ2-1,NA,TRBV12-3/TRBV12-4,NA
TGTGCCAGCAGTTTTCAGGGAGGGGCCCTCCACTTT,CASSFQGGALHF,TRBJ1-6,NA,TRBV12-3/TRBV12-4,NA
TGTGCCAGCAGTCGGAACCCAACTCCCCGGGCCAAAAACATTCAGTACTTC,CASSRNPTPRAKNIQYF,TRBJ2-4,NA,TRBV2,many
TGTGCCAGTAGTTGGGGTGCGAATAACTATGGCTACACCTTC,CASSWGANNYGYTF,TRBJ1-2,NA,TRBV19,few
TGCAGTGCTTTAAGTGGCAGTACGCAGTATTTT,CSALSGSTQYF,TRBJ2-3,NA,TRBV20-1,many
TGTGCCAGCAGTTACGATCATACGCAGTATTTT,CASSYDHTQYF,TRBJ2-3,NA,TRBV6-5,many
TGTGCCAGCAGAAAGACAGGGTTCGCCAAAAACATTCAGTACTTC,CASRKTGFAKNIQYF,TRBJ2-4,TRBD1,TRBV12-3/TRBV12-4,few
TGCAGCGTTGCGCCCACAGGGGCATCCTACGAGCAGTACTTC,CSVAPTGASYEQYF,TRBJ2-7,TRBD1,TRBV29-1,NA
TGTGCCATCAGTGAGTCAAGGAAGACTGAAGCTTTCTTT,CAISESRKTEAFF,TRBJ1-1,NA,TRBV10-3,many
TGCGCCAGCAGCTTGGCTAGCGCGAACACCGGGGAGCTGTTTTTT,CASSLASANTGELFF,TRBJ2-2,NA,TRBV5-1,many
TGTGCCATCTGCGGGGATCGAACTGAAGCTTTCTTT,CAICGDRTEAFF,TRBJ1-1,NA,TRBV10-3,many
TGTGCCAGCAGCGTGCCGGGGAATACGCAGTATTTT,CASSVPGNTQYF,TRBJ2-3,NA,TRBV7-3,many
TGTGCCAGCAGCGAGACAGTAAATTCACCCCTCCACTTT,CASSETVNSPLHF,TRBJ1-6,NA,TRBV9,many
TGCGCCAGCAGCTTGACAGGAAGAAGCTCTGGAAACACCATATATTTT,CASSLTGRSSGNTIYF,TRBJ1-3,NA,TRBV5-1,many
TGTGCCAGCAGTTTACCTTCGGGGGCCTCTGGAAACACCATATATTTT,CASSLPSGASGNTIYF,TRBJ1-3,NA,TRBV28,many
TGTGCCAGCAGTGCCAGGGGACTAGCGGGAGGACTTAACAATGAGCAGTTCTTC,CASSARGLAGGLNNEQFF,TRBJ2-1,TRBD2,TRBV12-3/TRBV12-4,many
TGTGCCAGCAGCGTAGGGACGGCCACTCGTACTGGGGCCAACGTCCTGACTTTC,CASSVGTATRTGANVLTF,TRBJ2-6,NA,TRBV9,many
TGTGCCAGCAGTTTTTCTACAGGGGGCCAAGAGACCCAGTACTTC,CASSFSTGGQETQYF,TRBJ2-5,TRBD1,TRBV12-3/TRBV12-4,many
TGTGCCAGCACCGAGACGGTGAACACTGAAGCTTTCTTT,CASTETVNTEAFF,TRBJ1-1,NA,TRBV7-2,NA